This TCR beta chain originates from a study of CD8+CD57+ T cells in acquired aplastic anemia. Study conclusions and caveats: In CD8+ cells, Simpson's diversity showed no significant difference between patients and controls.

Trimming took off 3 bases at V and 1 base at J, with 9 bases between the two ends. The CDR3 has 14 amino acids. This clonotype appeared a few times. The antigen is undetermined. Genomic DNA acted as the template from which TCR beta VDJ combination and CDR3 sequence profiling were carried out. TCRdb analysed the reads with MiXCR anew, one entry per CDR3 protein. The table shows under 250,000 distinct CDR3 sequences, with roughly 35% occurring only once. The receptor was isolated from a human donor in good health, serving as a control. The chain is built from TRBV12-3 or TRBV12-4 and TRBJ1-1; D is unclear. The sequenced sample was sorted CD4+, CD8+, or CD8+CD57+ T cells (not recorded which) from PBMCs. In DNA form, the CDR3 reads TGTGCCAGCAGTTTGAGCCCCCGGAACACTGAAGCTTTCTTT. Residues: CASSLSPRNTEAFF.